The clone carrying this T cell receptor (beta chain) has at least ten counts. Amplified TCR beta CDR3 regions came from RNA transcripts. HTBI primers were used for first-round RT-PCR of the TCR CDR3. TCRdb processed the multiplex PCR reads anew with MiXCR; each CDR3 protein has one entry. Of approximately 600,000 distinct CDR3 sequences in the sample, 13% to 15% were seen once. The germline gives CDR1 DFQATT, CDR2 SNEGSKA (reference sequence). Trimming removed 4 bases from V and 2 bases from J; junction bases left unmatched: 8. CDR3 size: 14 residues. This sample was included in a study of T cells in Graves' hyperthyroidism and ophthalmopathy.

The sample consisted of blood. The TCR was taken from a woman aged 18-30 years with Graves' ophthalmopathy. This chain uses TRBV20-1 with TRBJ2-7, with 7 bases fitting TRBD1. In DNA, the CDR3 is TGCAGTGCTAACAGGGGCTATGAAACCTACGAGCAGTACTTC. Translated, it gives CSANRGYETYEQYF.